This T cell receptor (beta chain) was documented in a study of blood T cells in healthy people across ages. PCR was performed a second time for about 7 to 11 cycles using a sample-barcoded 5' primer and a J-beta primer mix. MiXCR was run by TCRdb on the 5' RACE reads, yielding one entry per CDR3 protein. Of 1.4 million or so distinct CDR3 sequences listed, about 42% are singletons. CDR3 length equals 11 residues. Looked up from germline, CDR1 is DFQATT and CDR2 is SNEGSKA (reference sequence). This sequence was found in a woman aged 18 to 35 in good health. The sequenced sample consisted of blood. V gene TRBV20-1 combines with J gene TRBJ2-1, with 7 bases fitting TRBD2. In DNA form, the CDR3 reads TGCACGCGGGAGAGTTACAATGAGCAGTTCTTC. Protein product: CTRESYNEQFF.